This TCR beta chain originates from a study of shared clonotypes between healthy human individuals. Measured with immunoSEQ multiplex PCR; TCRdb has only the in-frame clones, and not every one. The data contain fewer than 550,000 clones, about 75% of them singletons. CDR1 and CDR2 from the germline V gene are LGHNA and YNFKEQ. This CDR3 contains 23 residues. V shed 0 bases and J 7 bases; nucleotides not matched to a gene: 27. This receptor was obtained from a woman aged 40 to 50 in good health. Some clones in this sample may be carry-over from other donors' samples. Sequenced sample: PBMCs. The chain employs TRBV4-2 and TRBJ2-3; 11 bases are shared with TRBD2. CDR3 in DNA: TGTGCCAGCAGCCAAGATACTAGCGGGGGCACCGACCAACGAACAGAAAGTAAGAATACGCAGTATTTT. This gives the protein CASSQDTSGGTDQRTESKNTQYF.